These 20 T cell receptor beta chains originate from one sample sequenced in a study of OX40 agonist ivuxolimab in advanced cancers. Profiled with immunoSEQ multiplex PCR; TCRdb holds only in-frame clones, not every one. The sample yields approximately 84,000 clones, approximately 89% seen once. The material was CD4+ or CD8+ T cells sorted from blood, obtained in a trial of the OX40 agonist ivuxolimab. The receptors stem from an adult with an advanced solid tumor such as melanoma, head and neck, liver or kidney cancer.

This rearrangement joins TRBV13 to TRBJ2-1; D might be TRBD2 (7 bases). There are 16 residues in the CDR3. Trimming pared 5 bases from V and 5 bases from J, leaving 19 bases between. CDR1 PRHDT and CDR2 FYEKMQ come from the germline V gene (reference sequence). The CDR3 sequence: CASSQLEGGNHNEQFF. CDR3 nucleotide sequence: TGTGCCAGCAGCCAACTTGAGGGGGGGAACCACAATGAGCAGTTCTTC.

This sequence joins TRBV16 and TRBJ1-2, with D possibly matching TRBD1 (5 bases). Germline V gene data show CDR1 as KGHSY and CDR2 as FQNENV. The CDR3 runs to 13 residues. Trimming removed 6 bases from V and 6 bases from J, with 14 bases in between. The CDR3 region has the DNA TGTGCCAGCAGTTCCGGGACGGTTGATGGCTACACCTTC. This gives the protein CASSSGTVDGYTF.

There are a few counts of this clone. J is TRBJ1-1 and V is TRBV10-3; 7 nucleotides match TRBD1. V was pared by 9 bases and J by 5 bases, with 6 bases of the junction left unmatched. CDR1 is ENHRY and CDR2 is SYGVKD in the germline V gene. CDR3 length: 12 amino acids. CDR3: CAITTGHTEAFF. The CDR3 DNA is TGTGCCATAACGACAGGGCATACTGAAGCTTTCTTT.

The rearrangement links TRBV10-1 to TRBJ2-1; D ambiguous. Germline CDR1 is WNHNN and CDR2 is SYGVQD (reference sequence). Trimming took off 5 bases at V and 11 bases at J, with 19 bases between the two ends. The CDR3 spans 14 residues. In DNA form, the CDR3 reads TGCGCCAGCAGTACTCCGGACGCCCTCAACCAGCAGTTCTTC. It yields the protein CASSTPDALNQQFF.

CDR3 sequence (DNA): TGTGCCAGCAGCCCCGAACGAGCAGGGGGTAATTCACCCCTCCACTTT. This gives the protein CASSPERAGGNSPLHF. This chain joins TRBV7-9 and TRBJ1-6; 7 nucleotides align to TRBD1. J lost 6 bases, V lost 5 bases, and 10 bases had no gene match. This CDR3 has 16 amino acids. The germline gives CDR1 SEHNR, CDR2 FQNEAQ (reference sequence).

V and J are TRBV18 and TRBJ1-3; no clear D gene. V was shortened by 2 bases and J by 0 bases, with 2 bases between the two germline ends. The germline gives CDR1 KGHSH, CDR2 LQKENI. This CDR3 spans 13 amino acids. CDR3 bases: TGTGCCAGCTCACCAGACTCTGGAAACACCATATATTTT. It codes for CASSPDSGNTIYF.

The CDR3 sequence is CASSLGPRVRETQYF. Written as DNA, the CDR3 is TGTGCCAGCAGCTTAGGTCCCAGGGTTAGGGAGACCCAGTACTTC. This rearrangement joins TRBV7-9 to TRBJ2-5, with D possibly TRBD1 on 5 matching bases. The CDR3 runs to 15 residues. CDR1 and CDR2 from the germline V gene are SEHNR and FQNEAQ (reference sequence). Trimming removed 1 base from V and 5 bases from J, with 14 bases in between. Looking up the rest from reference TRBV7-9 and TRBJ2-5 gives the full variable domain: DTGVSQNPRHKITKRGQNVTFRCDPISEHNRLYWYRQTLGQGPEFLTYFQNEAQLEKSRLLSDRFSAERPKGSFSTLEIQRTEQGDSAMYLCASSLGPRVRETQYFGPGTRLLVL.

The chain couples TRBV6-5 to TRBJ2-3, with 7 nucleotides matching TRBD2. The CDR3 spans 15 residues. The germline V gene has CDR1 MNHEY and CDR2 SVGAGI. J gave up 5 bases and V 6 bases, and 11 bases lay outside the gene matches. CDR3 bases: TGTGCCAGCAGCTCAGAGGGAGGGAGAATAGATACGCAGTATTTT. Translation gives CASSSEGGRIDTQYF.

This chain uses TRBV9 with TRBJ1-2; 10 bases are shared with TRBD1. Germline CDR1 is SGDLS and CDR2 is YYNGEE. Trimming took 0 bases from V and 5 from J; bases not matched to a gene: 4. The CDR3 is 15 residues long. The CDR3 sequence is CASSVGTGGSYGYTF. CDR3 in DNA: TGTGCCAGCAGCGTAGGGACAGGGGGTTCTTATGGCTACACCTTC.

The gene calls are TRBV11-3 and TRBJ2-7; D is unclear. CDR1 is SGHNT and CDR2 is YENEEA in the germline V gene. The V gene lost 0 bases and the J gene lost 6 bases, with 24 bases spanning the gap. This CDR3 is built from 18 residues. This chain's CDR3 is CASSLEDPDSVRIGEQYF. The CDR3 nucleotides read TGTGCCAGCAGCTTAGAAGATCCAGACTCAGTTAGAATAGGCGAGCAGTACTTC.

This chain connects TRBV6-6 to TRBJ1-4, with 9 bases matching TRBD1. The V and J ends lost 6 bases and 7 bases, in that order; junction bases with no gene match: 9. The CDR3 length is 15 residues. Looked up from germline, CDR1 is MNHNY and CDR2 is SVGAGI (reference sequence). This CDR3 reads CASSQGQGGGEKLFF. The CDR3 DNA reads as TGTGCCAGCAGCCAGGGACAGGGAGGGGGTGAAAAACTGTTTTTT.

V and J are TRBV4-3 and TRBJ2-1; 8 nucleotides align to TRBD2. Germline trimming cut 4 bases from V and 8 bases from J; bases unmatched to any gene: 10. There are 15 residues in the CDR3. Germline-derived CDR1 and CDR2 are LGHNA and YSLEER. In DNA, the CDR3 is TGCGCCAGCAGCCCGGGAGCGGGAGTAGGCGATGAGCAGTTCTTC. It specifies CASSPGAGVGDEQFF.

V usage is TRBV9 and J usage is TRBJ1-2, with TRBD1 identical over 10 bases. J gave up 1 base and V 0 bases, and 6 bases lay outside the gene matches. Germline V lookup: CDR1 SGDLS, CDR2 YYNGEE. This CDR3 spans 17 amino acids. This CDR3 is CASSVAPDRGINYGYTF. The CDR3 DNA reads as TGTGCCAGCAGCGTAGCTCCGGACAGGGGGATTAACTATGGCTACACCTTC.

This chain uses TRBV9 with TRBJ2-2, with D unclear. CDR3 length: 12 amino acids. Trimming removed 8 bases from V and 6 bases from J, with 11 bases in between. Germline CDR1 and CDR2: SGDLS and YYNGEE. This CDR3 reads CASNSVAGELFF. CDR3 DNA sequence: TGTGCCAGTAACAGCGTTGCCGGGGAGCTGTTTTTT.

The chain has TRBV5-4 and TRBJ2-1, with TRBD2 matching over 8 bases. Germline V gene sequence: CDR1 SGHNT, CDR2 YYREEE (reference sequence). The CDR3 is 16 amino acids. Trimming removed 4 bases from V and 4 bases from J; junction bases left unmatched: 10. CDR3 coding DNA: TGTGCCAGCAGCGCGGGGGGAGCGACCAATTACAATGAGCAGTTCTTC. It codes for CASSAGGATNYNEQFF.

The chain couples TRBV5-1 to TRBJ1-4; TRBD1 might be the D (5 bases). This CDR3 region has 16 residues. Trimming removed 0 bases from V and 5 bases from J, with 14 bases in between. Germline V gene lookup returns CDR1 SGHRS and CDR2 YFSETQ. The CDR3 sequence: CASSLAGEGWNEKLFF. The CDR3 nucleotides read TGCGCCAGCAGCTTGGCCGGGGAGGGGTGGAATGAAAAACTGTTTTTT.

Points on this clone: One end of the junction fails to match germline, which may point to a read error. Distinct nucleotide sequences in the sample also encode this CDR3. V gene TRBV18 combines with J gene TRBJ2-3; 7 bases are a match to TRBD2. The CDR3 covers 14 residues. The germline gives CDR1 KGHSH, CDR2 LQKENI. The CDR3 sequence is CASSPLASTDTQYF. CDR3 bases: TGTGCCAGCTCCCCACTAGCGTCCACAGATACGCAGTATTTT.

The chain links TRBV5-5 to TRBJ2-5; D is ambiguous. Germline assignment: CDR1 SGHKS and CDR2 YYEKEE (reference sequence). Trimming shortened V by 4 bases and J by 1 base, and 11 bases separated the two germline ends. The CDR3 loop spans 14 amino acids. The CDR3 sequence is CASSPGYAQETQYF. CDR3 in DNA: TGTGCCAGCAGCCCCGGATACGCCCAAGAGACCCAGTACTTC.

The rearrangement uses TRBV21-1 and TRBJ2-5; the DNA was not used to check the table's D call, TRBD1. TRBV21-1 is an annotated pseudogene. The CDR3 has 17 residues. CDR3 DNA sequence: TGTGCCAGCAGCAGATCTTCACAGGGGGCCCCACAAGAGACCCAGTACTTC. Translation: CASSRSSQGAPQETQYF.

The chain recombines TRBV9 with TRBJ1-2, with unresolved D. The CDR3 is 14 amino acids. From germline, CDR1 is SGDLS and CDR2 YYNGEE. Trimming pared 4 bases from V and 7 bases from J, leaving 17 bases between. The CDR3 DNA sequence: TGTGCCAGCAGCCGTAGACCCTCAGAGGCTGGCTACACCTTC. Its protein is CASSRRPSEAGYTF. Complete variable domain (other parts from reference TRBV9 and TRBJ1-2): DSGVTQTPKHLITATGQRVTLRCSPRSGDLSVYWYQQSLDQGLQFLIQYYNGEERAKGNILERFSAQQFPDLHSELNLSSLELGDSALYFCASSRRPSEAGYTFGSGTRLTVV.